A selection of T cell receptor beta chains follows, all from one sample in a study of OX40 agonist ivuxolimab in advanced cancers. Profiled with immunoSEQ multiplex PCR; TCRdb holds only in-frame clones, not every one. Here the sample spans approximately 57,000 clones, approximately 86% being singletons. The sample consisted of CD4+ or CD8+ T cells sorted from blood, taken in a trial of the OX40 agonist ivuxolimab. The origin of the receptors is an adult with an advanced solid tumor such as melanoma, head and neck, liver or kidney cancer. The conserved cysteine and the conserved F or W are not part of the CDR3 here. A D gene is named only where the DNA matches it firmly. A clone size is listed for some rows: how often the clone was seen (once, few, many), or a class if it is expanded.

TRBJ1-2	few	TRBD1	TRBV19	AAYRGGKDGYT
TRBJ1-1	-	TRBD1	TRBV27	ASKNRGALNTEAF
TRBJ2-5	few	-	TRBV6-5	ASSYGVVWETQY
TRBJ2-3	-	TRBD2	TRBV5-3	ARSLESGRPISTDTQY
TRBJ2-7	-	-	TRBV19	ASSMGTRSYEQY
TRBJ2-2	-	-	TRBV29-1	SVLSGYTGELF
TRBJ1-1	-	TRBD1	TRBV11-2	ASSFGTGTEAF
TRBJ1-2	few	TRBD1	TRBV5-1	ASSLTQGDYGYT
TRBJ1-2	-	-	TRBV7-9	AIRSTVDYGYT
TRBJ2-5	-	TRBD2	TRBV27	ASRQLAYQETQY
TRBJ2-6	-	-	TRBV18	ASSPPPAGANVLT
TRBJ2-3	-	TRBD2	TRBV9	ASSGAVRREDRTDTQY
TRBJ1-2	-	TRBD1	TRBV27	ASSPTGTGYGYT
TRBJ1-2	-	TRBD1	TRBV29-1	SVGGGGGYT
TRBJ1-5	-	-	TRBV6-5	ASSYSSEGEPQH
TRBJ1-1	-	-	TRBV28	ASSWPRATMNTEAF
TRBJ2-3	-	-	TRBV15	ATSRDWGDTQY
TRBJ1-5	-	-	TRBV19	ASTTQGFQPQH
TRBJ1-3	-	-	TRBV28	ASSLLARVYGGNTIY
TRBJ1-2	-	TRBD1	TRBV15	ATSGFGQALNYGYT
TRBJ2-2	-	TRBD2	TRBV6-6	ASRLTSGGHTGELF
TRBJ1-2	-	-	TRBV6-6	ASSYSALSNYGYT
TRBJ1-5	-	-	TRBV27	ASGQGPYSNQPQH
TRBJ1-2	once	-	TRBV6-6	ASSSYSPYGYT
TRBJ1-5	-	TRBD1	TRBV6-1	ASSLDRVREPQH
TRBJ2-7	-	TRBD1	TRBV10-3	AISRDRDYEQY
TRBJ2-1	-	-	TRBV4-2	ASSQKTSNNEQF
TRBJ2-3	-	-	TRBV6-5	ASTRDSSGTQY
TRBJ1-1	-	-	TRBV6-5	AYTRRAF
TRBJ2-5	-	-	TRBV2	ASRPKGGQETQY
TRBJ2-1	once	-	TRBV11-3	ASRLPGPGSYNEQF
TRBJ1-2	-	-	TRBV5-4	ASSHWATRPNYGYT
TRBJ2-2	-	-	TRBV4-3	ASSQDPVSDTGELF
TRBJ2-7	-	TRBD1	TRBV28	ASSLSAGQGLGAIYEQY
TRBJ2-3	-	-	TRBV6-5	ASRGQRGLTDTQY
TRBJ1-1	-	-	TRBV4-1	ASSQERWGTEAF
TRBJ1-5	-	TRBD1	TRBV5-5	ASSGDRDNQPQH
TRBJ2-5	-	-	TRBV13	ASSPQGEETQY
TRBJ2-2	-	-	TRBV4-1	ASSPYVGGTGELF
TRBJ2-3	-	-	TRBV9	ASSGREFTDTQY
TRBJ1-6	-	TRBD1	TRBV7-9	ASSSTRTGEESPLH
TRBJ2-1	once	TRBD1	TRBV9	ASSVSPGGVHEQF
TRBJ1-2	-	-	TRBV14	ASSQERYYGYT
TRBJ2-5	-	TRBD1	TRBV6-1	ASSEGTGVFSKWTQY
TRBJ2-5	-	TRBD1	TRBV6-5	ASRGAGGETQY
TRBJ2-3	once	TRBD2	TRBV4-1	ASSHLRGGDTQY
TRBJ1-3	-	-	TRBV5-4	ASSKLGGGDSGNTIY
TRBJ1-2	-	-	TRBV4-1	ASFPGPLLGGGYT
TRBJ1-2	once	-	TRBV5-6	ASTLRVFLHYGYT
TRBJ1-5	-	TRBD1	TRBV6-1	ASNSGTGTIKPQH
TRBJ1-5	-	-	TRBV27	ASSFVVGQPQH
TRBJ1-4	-	-	TRBV5-6	ASSLGKEINEKLF
TRBJ1-1	-	TRBD1	TRBV29-1	SSKGGELTEAF
TRBJ2-5	-	-	TRBV4-1	ASSPLLGLLETQY